This T cell receptor beta chain derives from a study of molecular identifiers for immune sequencing clone quantification. CDR3 size: 13 residues. V shed 4 bases and J shed 5 bases, with 11 bases lying between them. CDR1 and CDR2 from the germline V gene are ENHRY and SYGVKD. MiXCR was run by TCRdb on the PCR reads, yielding one entry per CDR3 protein. This sample has over 300,000 distinct CDR3 sequences; roughly a quarter occur once, and the top ten carry 0.74%. Naive CD8 T cell sorting was performed on the CD8+CD4-CCR7+CD45RA+ phenotype. This clonotype was recorded a few times. What was sequenced was naive CD8+ T cells from blood, with Jurkat cell RNA spiked in. The subset denotes: FACS-sorted CD8+CD4-CCR7+CD45RA+ naive T cells. V and J are TRBV10-3 and TRBJ2-5; D perhaps matches TRBD1 (5 bases). This sequence originates from a human donor in good health. Some libraries in this study had Jurkat cell RNA spiked in. The CDR3 DNA follows: TGTGCCATCAGTGTTGGTGGGGCCGAGACCCAGTACTTC. Translating gives CAISVGGAETQYF.